This TCR beta chain was recorded in a study of blood T cell repertoires in COVID-19. Turning to the study itself: Donors in the United States, Italy and Spain gave samples during acute or convalescent COVID-19. T cells, B-cell-depleted T cells, or PBMCs supplied cDNA or gDNA.

The J segment lost 8 bases and the V segment lost 5 bases, leaving 14 bases of the junction unmatched. CDR3 size: 16 residues. CDR1 and CDR2 (germline): MNHEY, SMNVEV (reference sequence). In the authors' workflow: Counts of nucleated cells, estimated from reference gene primer amplification, were obtained. Profiling relied on immunoSEQ multiplex PCR, and the TCRdb table lists in-frame clones only, not all of them. V and J calls and clone size are copied from that table; D and trimming were computed from the DNA. The data hold a few hundred thousand clones, with approximately 88% observed a single time.

The origin of this receptor is a woman between 70 and 85 years old with COVID-19, enrolled during active disease. Sequences were obtained from peripheral blood. The chain is built from TRBV27 and TRBJ2-1; 8 bases align to TRBD2. The CDR3 DNA follows: TGTGCCAGCAGTCCCCTGGATAGCGGGAAGGGCGATGAGCAGTTCTTC. It specifies CASSPLDSGKGDEQFF.